These T cell receptor beta chains were read from a single sample in a study of human T cells and chemical hapten exposure. TCRdb ran MiXCR on the RACE reads and lists one entry per CDR3 protein. Among some 80,000 distinct CDR3 sequences, around 10% were seen once, and the ten largest hold roughly 1.5%. The sequencing here drew on whole blood, taken in connection with sensitization to the hapten diphenylcyclopropenone (DPC). Source of these receptors: a young man with alopecia areata. Some clones in this sample may be carry-over from other donors' samples. Each CDR3 is given with its conserved first and last residue. D genes are given only for firm matches. Clone sizes are given selectively: once, few, many, or a class where the clone is expanded.

d_call j_call clone_size v_call cdr3_aa cdr3_nt
TRBD1 TRBJ1-1 few TRBV7-3 CASSLTSLGQGMSTEAFF TGTGCCAGCAGCTTAACGAGTCTGGGACAGGGGATGAGCACTGAAGCTTTCTTT
- TRBJ1-2 few TRBV11-1 CASSVDRHHGYTF TGTGCCAGCAGCGTCGACAGGCACCATGGCTACACCTTC
- TRBJ2-7 many TRBV7-2 CASSPSDIREQYF TGTGCCAGCAGCCCTAGCGATATACGGGAGCAGTACTTC
TRBD1 TRBJ2-3 few TRBV19 CASSMAGGSDTQYF TGTGCCAGTAGTATGGCAGGGGGTTCGGATACGCAGTATTTT
TRBD1 TRBJ1-2 many TRBV12-3/TRBV12-4 CASTAGTGGRYGYTF TGTGCCAGCACCGCCGGGACAGGGGGCCGGTATGGCTACACCTTC
TRBD1 TRBJ2-2 - TRBV28 CASSLAGTGSAGELFF TGTGCCAGCAGTTTGGCCGGGACAGGGAGCGCCGGGGAGCTGTTTTTT
TRBD1 TRBJ1-5 - TRBV7-6 CASSRTGGQPQHF TGTGCCAGCAGCCGGACAGGGGGACAGCCCCAGCATTTT
- TRBJ1-5 few TRBV2 CASSSPGEPQHF TGTGCCAGCAGCTCCCCCGGGGAGCCCCAGCATTTT
TRBD1 TRBJ1-5 many TRBV18 CASSPNTGDGNQPQHF TGTGCCAGCTCACCAAATACAGGGGATGGCAATCAGCCCCAGCATTTT
- TRBJ1-6 many TRBV7-8 CASSLRDTLNSPLHF TGTGCCAGCAGCTTACGGGACACACTAAATTCACCCCTCCACTTT
- TRBJ2-1 many TRBV6-6 CASRSQGEGSYNEQFF TGTGCCAGCAGATCACAGGGTGAGGGCTCCTACAATGAGCAGTTCTTC
- TRBJ2-3 - TRBV9 CASTGLKPDTQYF TGTGCCAGCACCGGCTTAAAGCCAGATACGCAGTATTTT
TRBD2 TRBJ2-2 few TRBV11-2 CASSFRTSGDHTGELFF TGTGCCAGCAGCTTCAGGACTAGCGGGGACCACACCGGGGAGCTGTTTTTT
- TRBJ1-5 many TRBV18 CASSPEGNRDQPQHF TGTGCCAGCTCACCAGAAGGTAATAGGGATCAGCCCCAGCATTTT
- TRBJ2-7 few TRBV4-2 CASSQEGNIGTYEQYF TGTGCCAGCAGCCAAGAGGGGAACATAGGAACCTACGAGCAGTACTTC
- TRBJ2-5 - TRBV7-6 CASSRNTGFRETQYF TGTGCCAGCAGCAGAAACACAGGGTTTCGAGAGACCCAGTACTTC
- TRBJ2-5 many TRBV6-6 CASSYVDRPTRETQYF TGTGCCAGCAGTTACGTCGACAGGCCCACCCGGGAGACCCAGTACTTC
- TRBJ2-5 many TRBV7-2 CASSLKVQETQYF TGTGCCAGCAGCTTGAAGGTCCAAGAGACCCAGTACTTC
TRBD1 TRBJ2-1 - TRBV11-3 CASSLLGGPRAGEQFF TGTGCCAGCAGCTTACTAGGGGGCCCACGTGCTGGTGAGCAGTTCTTC
TRBD1 TRBJ1-1 - TRBV7-9 CARSLGTGTLNTEAFF TGTGCCAGAAGCTTGGGGACAGGGACGTTGAACACTGAAGCTTTCTTT
- TRBJ2-7 - TRBV10-1 CASSATEGGPGEQYF TGCGCCAGCAGTGCCACTGAAGGGGGTCCGGGGGAGCAGTACTTC
- TRBJ1-2 - TRBV5-1 CASSSGEGYYGYTF TGCGCCAGCAGCTCAGGGGAAGGATACTATGGCTACACCTTC
- TRBJ1-4 many TRBV4-1 CASSETANNEKLFF TGCGCCAGCAGCGAGACAGCGAACAATGAAAAACTGTTTTTT
- TRBJ1-5 many TRBV28 CASSLVRQPQHF TGTGCCAGCAGTTTAGTGAGACAGCCCCAGCATTTT
- TRBJ1-5 - TRBV18 CASSPSENQPQHF TGTGCCAGCTCACCGTCTGAAAATCAGCCCCAGCATTTT
- TRBJ1-4 - TRBV7-2 CASSLRGPPTNEKLFF TGTGCCAGCAGCCTCCGAGGGCCGCCAACTAATGAAAAACTGTTTTTT
- TRBJ1-3 - TRBV4-1 CASSSPVTDSGNTIYF TGCGCCAGCAGCTCCCCGGTGACAGACTCTGGAAACACCATATATTTT
- TRBJ1-3 - TRBV12-3/TRBV12-4 CASGRDSGNTIYF TGTGCCAGCGGCAGGGACTCTGGAAACACCATATATTTT
- TRBJ1-6 many TRBV9 CASSLFDYSATQSPLHF TGTGCCAGCAGCCTCTTCGATTATTCGGCAACACAATCACCCCTCCACTTT
- TRBJ1-1 many TRBV7-2 CASSPPRTPRLEAFF TGTGCCAGCAGCCCGCCTAGGACTCCCCGCCTTGAAGCTTTCTTT
- TRBJ1-2 many TRBV4-3 CASSQDRGGFNPYGYTF TGCGCCAGCAGCCAAGATCGCGGTGGATTTAATCCCTATGGCTACACCTTC
TRBD1 TRBJ1-1 many TRBV18 CASSPGTANTEAFF TGTGCCAGCTCACCCGGGACAGCGAACACTGAAGCTTTCTTT
- TRBJ2-5 many TRBV7-9 CASSLGRMEPGETQYF TGTGCCAGCAGCTTAGGTCGAATGGAGCCGGGAGAGACCCAGTACTTC
- TRBJ2-5 - TRBV7-6 CASSFNPPLRETQYF TGTGCCAGCAGCTTTAATCCCCCCCTACGAGAGACCCAGTACTTC
- TRBJ1-4 few TRBV4-3 CASSQDPGRGEKLFF TGCGCCAGCAGCCAAGATCCCGGACGGGGGGAGAAACTGTTTTTT
- TRBJ1-6 few TRBV11-2 CASSLDSRASYNSPLHF TGTGCCAGCAGCTTAGATTCCCGGGCCTCCTATAATTCACCCCTCCACTTT
- TRBJ2-3 few TRBV2 CASSGGGYTDTQYF TGTGCCAGTTCTGGCGGGGGCTACACAGATACGCAGTATTTT
- TRBJ1-3 - TRBV11-3 CANSYRAGVAGNTIYF TGTGCCAACAGCTACCGGGCAGGGGTGGCCGGAAACACCATATATTTT
- TRBJ2-3 - TRBV11-1 CASSRGGYTDTQYF TGTGCCAGCAGCCGTGGGGGATACACAGATACGCAGTATTTT
- TRBJ2-5 many TRBV6-2/TRBV6-3 CASSPVGETQYF TGTGCCAGCAGCCCCGTGGGCGAGACCCAGTACTTC
- TRBJ1-4 many TRBV4-3 CASSQETTGGNEKLFF TGCGCCAGCAGCCAAGAAACGACAGGAGGTAATGAAAAACTGTTTTTT
- TRBJ2-3 - TRBV7-8 CASSRWSRGGDTQYF TGTGCCAGCAGCCGTTGGAGCAGGGGGGGAGATACGCAGTATTTT
- TRBJ1-2 few TRBV10-3 CAISESDYGYTF TGTGCCATCAGTGAGTCTGACTATGGCTACACCTTC
- TRBJ1-1 few TRBV9 CASSHLGPNTEAFF TGTGCCAGCAGCCATCTGGGGCCAAACACTGAAGCTTTCTTT
- TRBJ2-5 many TRBV4-1 CASSQDQETQYF TGCGCCAGCAGCCAAGATCAAGAGACCCAGTACTTC
TRBD1 TRBJ2-1 - TRBV11-3 CASSLSGQGYNEQFF TGTGCCAGCAGCTTATCGGGACAGGGATACAATGAGCAGTTCTTC
- TRBJ2-2 many TRBV24-1 CATSDTGRTGELFF TGTGCCACCAGTGATACTGGACGCACCGGGGAGCTGTTTTTT
- TRBJ1-2 few TRBV5-6 CASSWDTRTASGYTF TGTGCCAGCAGCTGGGATACAAGGACCGCCTCAGGCTACACCTTC
TRBD2 TRBJ2-1 many TRBV20-1 CSAPLRRGGYNEQFF TGCAGTGCTCCCCTCCGGCGGGGGGGCTACAATGAGCAGTTCTTC